The 28 T cell receptor beta chains presented below share a single source sample, sequenced in a study of blood T cell repertoires in COVID-19. The data were produced by immunoSEQ multiplex PCR, yet TCRdb's version contains in-frame clones alone and is incomplete. There are a few hundred thousand clones in the sample; around 84% occur only once, and about 1.5% lies in the top ten. The sample taken for sequencing was peripheral blood. The receptors derive from a woman between 40 and 50 years old who had recovered from COVID-19.

The V gene is TRBV6-2 or TRBV6-3, the J gene TRBJ1-5; possibly TRBD1 for D (6 bases). The CDR3 totals 15 residues. The germline V gene encodes CDR1 MNHEY and CDR2 SVGEGT. With 5 bases removed from V and 4 bases from J, the gap between germline ends came to 15 bases. The CDR3 nucleotides read TGTGCCAGCAGTCTCACGCGGACAGTTAATCAGCCCCAGCATTTT. Translating it yields CASSLTRTVNQPQHF.

This clone was seen a few times. The chain links TRBV30 to TRBJ2-3, with D maybe TRBD1 (6 bases). The V and J ends lost 1 base and 2 bases respectively, with 16 bases between them. The CDR3 totals 16 residues. The germline gives CDR1 GTSNPN, CDR2 SVGIG (reference sequence). In DNA form, the CDR3 reads TGTGCCTGGAGTGGGGTAGGGGGAACGGACACAGATACGCAGTATTTT. It specifies CAWSGVGGTDTDTQYF.

The genes are TRBV18 and TRBJ2-5; 12 bases fit TRBD2. With 3 bases clipped from V and 2 bases from J, the junction kept 4 bases outside the gene matches. Germline V CDR1 and CDR2: KGHSH, LQKENI. The CDR3 is made up of 16 amino acids. The CDR3 DNA is TGTGCCAGCTCACCTCTAGCGGGGGGGAATCAAGAGACCCAGTACTTC. Protein: CASSPLAGGNQETQYF.

The V gene is TRBV27, the J gene TRBJ2-1; TRBD1 might be the D (6 bases). Deletions cut 2 bases from V and 5 bases from J, with 22 bases between. The CDR3 runs 18 residues. Germline V gives CDR1 MNHEY, CDR2 SMNVEV (reference sequence). The CDR3 DNA is TGTGCCAGCAGTTTAACCCAAACGGGACAACGAACCCACAATGAGCAGTTCTTC. It is translated as CASSLTQTGQRTHNEQFF.

The gene calls are TRBV4-1 and TRBJ2-5; 9 positions match TRBD2. The CDR3 contains 16 residues. Trimming removed 2 bases from V and 1 base from J; junction bases left unmatched: 5. Per germline, CDR1 MGHRA and CDR2 YSYEKL. The CDR3 DNA follows: TGCGCCAGCAGCCAACTTAGCGGGGGAAGCCAAGAGACCCAGTACTTC. It is translated as CASSQLSGGSQETQYF.

The rearrangement uses TRBV7-2 and TRBJ2-2; 7 positions match TRBD1. The V segment lost 0 bases and the J segment 6 bases; nucleotides outside the gene matches: 7. The CDR3 covers 16 residues. Germline-derived CDR1 and CDR2 are SGHTA and FQGNSA. Written as DNA, the CDR3 is TGTGCCAGCAGCTTAGCTAGGGGGCAGCTGGCCGGGGAGCTGTTTTTT. Its translation: CASSLARGQLAGELFF.

This clone was found a few times. The chain combines TRBV2 with TRBJ1-2; 8 nucleotides agree with TRBD1. This CDR3 is 14 amino acids long. Germline CDR1 is SNHLY and CDR2 is FYNNEI. V trimming: 6 bases; J trimming: 5 bases; junction bases outside the gene matches: 8. The DNA for the CDR3 is TGTGCCAGCAGACATGGACAGGGAGGTTATGGCTACACCTTC. Its translation: CASRHGQGGYGYTF.

Remarks on this clone: One junction end does not reproduce the germline sequence, and a read error may be involved. CDR3 nucleotide sequence: TGTGCCAGCAGTGAAGCGATAGGCAAGGGGCTAACCTTC. Its protein product is CASSEAIGKGLTF. V gene TRBV6-1 combines with J gene TRBJ2-7, with a weak D call TRBD1 (5 bases). The CDR3 runs to 13 residues. Germline lookup yields CDR1 MNHNS and CDR2 SASEGT.

This chain links TRBV2 with TRBJ1-5; D unresolved. Trimming pared 7 bases from V and 2 bases from J, leaving 12 bases between. The CDR3 extends over 14 amino acids. Germline lookup yields CDR1 SNHLY and CDR2 FYNNEI. The CDR3 DNA is TGTGCCAGCAACTTACGCGAGGGCAATCAGCCCCAGCATTTT. Amino acids: CASNLREGNQPQHF. Full variable domain (rest looked up from reference TRBV2 and TRBJ1-5): EPEVTQTPSHQVTQMGQEVILRCVPISNHLYFYWYRQILGQKVEFLVSFYNNEISEKSEIFDDQFSVERPDGSNFTLKIRSTKLEDSAMYFCASNLREGNQPQHFGDGTRLSIL.

The chain combines TRBV19 with TRBJ1-5; D is unresolved. Between the trimmed V and J ends, which lost 1 base and 2 bases, there was a span of 12 bases. Per the germline V gene, CDR1 is LNHDA and CDR2 is SQIVND (reference sequence). The CDR3 is made up of 16 amino acids. In DNA, the CDR3 is TGTGCCAGTAGTATAGGTGGAGGCCCGGGCAATCAGCCCCAGCATTTT. Its protein product is CASSIGGGPGNQPQHF.

This chain uses TRBV12-3 or TRBV12-4 with TRBJ2-2; possibly TRBD1 for D (6 bases). This CDR3 spans 13 amino acids. V lost 2 bases to trimming and J lost 8 bases, with 9 bases between them. The chain's CDR3 is CASSLNRAGELFF. CDR3 nucleotides: TGTGCCAGCAGTTTAAACAGGGCAGGGGAGCTGTTTTTT.

This clone has only one observation. The gene calls are TRBV5-1 and TRBJ2-1, with D perhaps TRBD2 (6 bases). Trimming left V 5 bases short and J 10 bases short, with 16 bases between. This CDR3 contains 13 residues. Germline-derived CDR1 and CDR2 are SGHRS and YFSETQ. CDR3: CASRPSAPSEQFF. The DNA for the CDR3 is TGCGCCAGCAGGCCTAGCGCGCCTAGCGAGCAGTTCTTC.

The chain employs TRBV7-9 and TRBJ2-7; 7 bases map to TRBD2. CDR1 and CDR2 (germline): SEHNR, FQNEAQ (reference sequence). With V trimmed by 7 bases and J by 1 base, 13 bases remained unmatched. The CDR3 contains 16 residues. CDR3 sequence: CASTHPPSGASYEQYF. The CDR3 bases are TGTGCCAGCACCCACCCCCCGAGCGGGGCGTCCTACGAGCAGTACTTC.

The genes are TRBV5-8 and TRBJ2-5, with D uncertain. The ends were cut back, 3 bases at V and 0 bases at J, with 12 bases in the middle. CDR3 size: 15 residues. CDR1 is SGHTS, CDR2 YDEGEE, per germline. The CDR3 DNA sequence: TGTGCCAGCAGCTCGTCCCCAGACTACCAAGAGACCCAGTACTTC. Translation gives CASSSSPDYQETQYF.

The V call is TRBV5-1, the J call TRBJ2-1, with 9 bases lining up with TRBD1. Trimming at V came to 8 bases and at J to 1 base, leaving 16 bases not matched to a gene. Looked up from germline, CDR1 is SGHRS and CDR2 is YFSETQ. This CDR3 region has 18 residues. CDR3 sequence (DNA): TGCGCCAGTATACCGGGACAGGGCCAAACCTTTTCCTACAATGAGCAGTTCTTC. This encodes CASIPGQGQTFSYNEQFF.

The chain links TRBV5-1 to TRBJ2-5, with a tentative D call TRBD2 (6 bases). This CDR3 has 14 amino acids. V gave up 0 bases and J gave up 2 bases, with 8 bases separating them. Germline CDR1 SGHRS, CDR2 YFSETQ. CDR3 nucleotide sequence: TGCGCCAGCAGCTTGGTTGGAGGGCAAGAGACCCAGTACTTC. Protein product: CASSLVGGQETQYF. Full variable domain (outside the CDR3, taken from reference TRBV5-1 and TRBJ2-5): KAGVTQTPRYLIKTRGQQVTLSCSPISGHRSVSWYQQTPGQGLQFLFEYFSETQRNKGNFPGRFSGRQFSNSRSEMNVSTLELGDSALYLCASSLVGGQETQYFGPGTRLLVL.

CDR3 coding DNA: TGTGCCAGCAGAGAGCTCTCCTACGAGCAGTACTTC. Residues: CASRELSYEQYF. The rearrangement uses TRBV2 and TRBJ2-7; D uncertain. V was shortened by 6 bases and J by 0 bases, with 6 bases between the two germline ends. There are 12 residues in the CDR3. CDR1 SNHLY and CDR2 FYNNEI come from the germline V gene. Variable domain in full (rest from reference TRBV2 and TRBJ2-7): EPEVTQTPSHQVTQMGQEVILRCVPISNHLYFYWYRQILGQKVEFLVSFYNNEISEKSEIFDDQFSVERPDGSNFTLKIRSTKLEDSAMYFCASRELSYEQYFGPGTRLTVT.

The chain is built from TRBV6-5 and TRBJ1-3; 8 nucleotides align to TRBD1. The germline CDR1 and CDR2 sequences are MNHEY and SVGAGI. The CDR3 covers 16 residues. The ends lost 0 bases at V and 1 base at J; junction bases unmatched: 2. CDR3: CASSYSWTGSGNTIYF. CDR3 DNA: TGTGCCAGCAGTTACTCGTGGACAGGGTCTGGAAACACCATATATTTT.

The genes are TRBV19 and TRBJ1-5; 8 bases align to TRBD1. The germline gives CDR1 LNHDA, CDR2 SQIVND (reference sequence). Trimming removed 7 bases from V and 5 bases from J; junction bases left unmatched: 7. This CDR3 is built from 14 residues. Written as DNA, the CDR3 is TGTGCCAGTAAGGACAGGGTAAAGGATCAGCCCCAGCATTTT. It translates to CASKDRVKDQPQHF.

This clone appeared once. The genes are TRBV10-3 and TRBJ1-5, with a tentative D call TRBD1 (5 bases). Per germline, CDR1 ENHRY and CDR2 SYGVKD. V was cut by 10 bases and J by 0 bases, with 16 bases left in between. The CDR3 has 15 amino acids. The CDR3: CASQSGENSNQPQHF. CDR3 nucleotides: TGTGCCAGCCAATCGGGGGAAAATAGCAATCAGCCCCAGCATTTT.

Only one count was recorded for this clone. CDR3 amino acids: CASSQGTGTHTEAFF. The CDR3 coding sequence is TGTGCCAGCAGCCAAGGGACAGGTACTCACACTGAAGCTTTCTTT. The chain uses TRBV3-1 (or the pseudogene TRBV3-2) and TRBJ1-1; 7 positions agree with TRBD1. J lost 3 bases, V lost 1 base, and 5 bases had no gene match. Germline values: CDR1 LGHDT, CDR2 YNNKEL (reference sequence). The length of the CDR3 is 15 residues.

At least ten counts were recorded for this clone. The CDR3 region has the DNA TGTGCCAGTAGTATGGACAGCTCCTCGTTCTCTGGAAACACCATATATTTT. Translated: CASSMDSSSFSGNTIYF. This chain uses TRBV19 with TRBJ1-3; weak D call: TRBD1 (6 bases). Trimming took off 3 bases at V and 0 bases at J, with 15 bases between the two ends. From germline, CDR1 is LNHDA and CDR2 SQIVND (reference sequence). This CDR3 contains 17 residues. Based on the CDR3 plus reference TRBV19 and TRBJ1-3, the full variable domain is DGGITQSPKYLFRKEGQNVTLSCEQNLNHDAMYWYRQDPGQGLRLIYYSQIVNDFQKGDIAEGYSVSREKKESFPLTVTSAQKNPTAFYLCASSMDSSSFSGNTIYFGEGSWLTVV.

V is TRBV29-1 and J is TRBJ1-5; D gene ambiguous. V lost 6 bases and J 7 bases, leaving 16 bases between the germline ends. The CDR3 covers 13 residues. The V gene's germline CDR1 is SQVTM and CDR2 ANQGSEA. CDR3 residues: CSVGAGEGQPQHF. The CDR3 DNA sequence: TGCAGCGTGGGCGCAGGAGAGGGACAGCCCCAGCATTTT.

The chain joins TRBV27 to TRBJ2-7; 7 nucleotides agree with TRBD1. CDR3 length: 13 residues. CDR1 and CDR2 (germline): MNHEY, SMNVEV (reference sequence). The V segment lost 6 bases and the J segment 3 bases; nucleotides outside the gene matches: 5. The CDR3 is CASSPRGFYEQYF. CDR3 coding DNA: TGTGCCAGCAGCCCCAGGGGGTTCTACGAGCAGTACTTC.

This clone was recorded once. V is TRBV24-1 and J is TRBJ2-1, with D possibly TRBD1 on 6 matching bases. CDR3 length: 13 amino acids. Trimming stripped 3 bases from V and 7 bases from J, with 9 bases between. CDR1 KGHDR and CDR2 SFDVKD come from the germline V gene. CDR3 coding DNA: TGTGCCACCAGTGATAACAGGGTTAATGAGCAGTTCTTC. This sequence encodes CATSDNRVNEQFF.

The chain couples TRBV5-1 to TRBJ2-2; 10 positions agree with TRBD1. The CDR3 extends over 15 amino acids. The germline CDR1 and CDR2 sequences are SGHRS and YFSETQ. V lost 4 bases to trimming and J lost 6 bases; unmatched junction nucleotides: 6. The DNA for the CDR3 is TGCGCCAGCAGCACGTCCGGGACAGGGGCCGGGGAGCTGTTTTTT. It is translated as CASSTSGTGAGELFF.

The V gene is TRBV4-2, the J gene TRBJ2-1, with 11 positions matching TRBD2. Germline V CDR1 and CDR2: LGHNA, YNFKEQ. Trimming removed 4 bases from V and 3 bases from J; junction bases left unmatched: 8. The CDR3 sequence is 17 residues long. CDR3 sequence: CASSRAASGGFYNEQFF. The CDR3 DNA reads TGTGCCAGCAGCCGGGCCGCTAGCGGGGGGTTCTACAATGAGCAGTTCTTC.

The V call is TRBV7-8, the J call TRBJ2-1; D is ambiguous. The germline CDR1 and CDR2 sequences are SGHVS and FQNEAQ. The CDR3 contains 16 residues. Between the trimmed V and J ends, which lost 5 bases and 6 bases, there was a span of 20 bases. The DNA for the CDR3 is TGTGCCAGCAGCGGATCCGGGTCCTCCAGAATCAATGAGCAGTTCTTC. Translation: CASSGSGSSRINEQFF.